Given below is one T cell receptor beta chain in context. This entry belongs to a study of CD8 T cells in Susac syndrome. Random hexamers were used to reverse transcribe the RNA input (about 0.5 to 1 ug). TCRdb re-called the immunoSEQ multiplex PCR reads with MiXCR, one entry per CDR3 protein. Among 160,000 or so distinct CDR3 sequences listed, 90% to 95% were seen once. The clonotype comes from a human donor with Susac syndrome. The specimen was CD4+ T cells from PBMCs.

CDR3 protein: CSALVSETQYF. The CDR3 coding sequence is TGCAGTGCGCTAGTTTCAGAGACCCAGTACTTC. The chain has TRBV20-1 and TRBJ2-5, with unresolved D. Germline V lookup: CDR1 DFQATT, CDR2 SNEGSKA (reference sequence). This CDR3 has 11 amino acids. The germline V and J ends were trimmed by 6 bases and 4 bases, with 9 bases remaining between them.